The rows below give T cell receptor beta chains drawn from one sample of a study of blood T cell repertoires in COVID-19. Sequencing was performed with immunoSEQ multiplex PCR; in TCRdb, only in-frame clones are kept and a portion is missing. The table lists under 200,000 clones, around 86% of them singletons. The sample was peripheral blood. The source of these receptors is a man aged 55 to 70 with acute or convalescent COVID-19. Both conserved end residues are part of each CDR3. The D gene is left open where the match is weak. Expanded clones are given a class, and other clones once, few, many or no size at all.

J gene: TRBJ2-7
clone size: .
D gene: TRBD1
V gene: TRBV28
CDR3 DNA: TGTGCCAGCAGTCCCAACCCCGGGATGGGACAGGGGCTCTACGAGCAGTACTTC
CDR3 protein: CASSPNPGMGQGLYEQYF

J gene: TRBJ2-1
clone size: .
D gene: .
V gene: TRBV28
CDR3 DNA: TGTGCCAGCAGTTTTCAGGGTGTTGATGAGCAGTTCTTC
CDR3 protein: CASSFQGVDEQFF

J gene: TRBJ1-5
clone size: .
D gene: TRBD1
V gene: TRBV28
CDR3 DNA: TGTGCCAGCAGTTTGGGATACAGGGGTCACGCGAGCAATCAGCCCCAGCATTTT
CDR3 protein: CASSLGYRGHASNQPQHF

J gene: TRBJ2-2
clone size: .
D gene: .
V gene: TRBV11-2
CDR3 DNA: TGTGCCAGCAGCGGTTACAGGGCCACCGGGGAGCTGTTTTTT
CDR3 protein: CASSGYRATGELFF

J gene: TRBJ2-1
clone size: .
D gene: .
V gene: TRBV18
CDR3 DNA: TGTGCCAGCTCCCCCGACAATGAGCAGTTCTTC
CDR3 protein: CASSPDNEQFF

J gene: TRBJ2-5
clone size: .
D gene: TRBD2
V gene: TRBV24-1
CDR3 DNA: TGTGCCACCAGTGATTTGCGATCGGCGGGAGTAGAAGAGACCCAGTACTTC
CDR3 protein: CATSDLRSAGVEETQYF

J gene: TRBJ1-3
clone size: .
D gene: .
V gene: TRBV27
CDR3 DNA: TGTGCCAGCAGTCCAGCGCAGGGGTCCTCTGGAAACACCATATATTTT
CDR3 protein: CASSPAQGSSGNTIYF

J gene: TRBJ1-2
clone size: .
D gene: TRBD1
V gene: TRBV3-1/TRBV3-2
CDR3 DNA: TGTGCCAGCAGCCAAGATCGAGGGGAAGGGACAGGGGCCCGCTACACCTTC
CDR3 protein: CASSQDRGEGTGARYTF

J gene: TRBJ2-7
clone size: .
D gene: TRBD2
V gene: TRBV6-4
CDR3 DNA: TGTGCCAGTAGCGGGAGCGCCTACGAGCAGTACTTC
CDR3 protein: CASSGSAYEQYF

J gene: TRBJ1-2
clone size: .
D gene: .
V gene: TRBV3-1/TRBV3-2
CDR3 DNA: TGTGCCAGCAGCCAGCCGGGACTGACGAACTATGGCTACACCTTC
CDR3 protein: CASSQPGLTNYGYTF

J gene: TRBJ1-1
clone size: .
D gene: .
V gene: TRBV6-5
CDR3 DNA: TGTGCCAGCAGTACGGGGGGTCGTACTGAAGCTTTCTTT
CDR3 protein: CASSTGGRTEAFF

J gene: TRBJ1-6
clone size: .
D gene: .
V gene: TRBV3-1/TRBV3-2
CDR3 DNA: TGTGCCAGCAGCCAAGGAGGACACAGGGCCTTAGGGTCACCCCTCCACTTT
CDR3 protein: CASSQGGHRALGSPLHF

J gene: TRBJ2-7
clone size: .
D gene: TRBD2
V gene: TRBV28
CDR3 DNA: TGTGCCAGCAGCCCCCTAGCGGGAGGATCCTACGAGCAGTACTTC
CDR3 protein: CASSPLAGGSYEQYF

J gene: TRBJ1-4
clone size: .
D gene: .
V gene: TRBV7-9
CDR3 DNA: TGTGCCAGCAGCTCTACCCGCCCAACAGAGTCTAATGAAAAACTGTTTTTT
CDR3 protein: CASSSTRPTESNEKLFF

J gene: TRBJ2-3
clone size: .
D gene: .
V gene: TRBV6-5
CDR3 DNA: TGTGCCAGCAGATTCAACCTAGCCGCGGATACGCAGTATTTT
CDR3 protein: CASRFNLAADTQYF

J gene: TRBJ2-2
clone size: .
D gene: TRBD1
V gene: TRBV6-5
CDR3 DNA: TGTGCCAGCAGTTATTGGACAGGGGGCCGGGTCGGGGAGCTGTTTTTT
CDR3 protein: CASSYWTGGRVGELFF

J gene: TRBJ1-2
clone size: .
D gene: TRBD1
V gene: TRBV2
CDR3 DNA: TGTGCCAGCAGCCCGGACAGGGTCAGGGCTGGCTACACCTTC
CDR3 protein: CASSPDRVRAGYTF

J gene: TRBJ2-3
clone size: .
D gene: TRBD2
V gene: TRBV24-1
CDR3 DNA: TGTGCCACCAGTGAGGGACTAGCGGGAGGCACAGATACGCAGTATTTT
CDR3 protein: CATSEGLAGGTDTQYF

J gene: TRBJ1-1
clone size: .
D gene: TRBD1
V gene: TRBV3-1/TRBV3-2
CDR3 DNA: TGTGCCAGCAGCCTAAGACAGGGAGCTAATGAAGCTTTCTTT
CDR3 protein: CASSLRQGANEAFF

J gene: TRBJ2-1
clone size: once
D gene: TRBD2
V gene: TRBV28
CDR3 DNA: TGTGCCAGCAGTTCAATCAGACTAGCGGGAGCCACTGAGGAGGTAAATGAGCAGTTCTTC
CDR3 protein: CASSSIRLAGATEEVNEQFF

J gene: TRBJ2-5
clone size: .
D gene: .
V gene: TRBV6-5
CDR3 DNA: TGTGCCAGCAGTTACGCCCAGATCCAAGAGACCCAGTACTTC
CDR3 protein: CASSYAQIQETQYF

J gene: TRBJ2-7
clone size: .
D gene: TRBD2
V gene: TRBV18
CDR3 DNA: TGTGCCAGCTCACCACCGGGGGGGGGAGTGTCCCCCTACGAGCAGTACTTC
CDR3 protein: CASSPPGGGVSPYEQYF

J gene: TRBJ2-2
clone size: .
D gene: TRBD2
V gene: TRBV19
CDR3 DNA: TGTGCCAGTAGGGGTTCTAGCGGGCTGACCGGGGAGCTGTTTTTT
CDR3 protein: CASRGSSGLTGELFF

J gene: TRBJ2-2
clone size: .
D gene: .
V gene: TRBV6-4
CDR3 DNA: TGTGCCAGCAGTGGACAAAACACCGGGGAGCTGTTTTTT
CDR3 protein: CASSGQNTGELFF

J gene: TRBJ2-7
clone size: .
D gene: TRBD1
V gene: TRBV10-3
CDR3 DNA: TGTGCCATCAGTGCGCGGGACAGGGAAAAGCAGTACTTC
CDR3 protein: CAISARDREKQYF

J gene: TRBJ2-2
clone size: .
D gene: TRBD2
V gene: TRBV7-3
CDR3 DNA: TGTGCCAGCAGCGGTAGCGGGAGCAGTACCGGGGAGCTGTTTTTT
CDR3 protein: CASSGSGSSTGELFF

J gene: TRBJ2-7
clone size: .
D gene: TRBD2
V gene: TRBV28
CDR3 DNA: TGTGCCAGCATGAGCGGGAGCTCCTACGAGCAGTACTTC
CDR3 protein: CASMSGSSYEQYF

J gene: TRBJ2-2
clone size: .
D gene: .
V gene: TRBV6-5
CDR3 DNA: TGTGCCAGCAGTTACAGCCCCGGGGAGCTGTTTTTT
CDR3 protein: CASSYSPGELFF

J gene: TRBJ2-7
clone size: .
D gene: .
V gene: TRBV6-6
CDR3 DNA: TGTGCCAGCAGTTACTCGATCCGGGGGACCTACGAGCAGTACTTC
CDR3 protein: CASSYSIRGTYEQYF

J gene: TRBJ1-3
clone size: .
D gene: .
V gene: TRBV28
CDR3 DNA: TGTGCCAGCAGCGTAACTCACAGCAATAGAAACACCATATATTTT
CDR3 protein: CASSVTHSNRNTIYF

J gene: TRBJ1-2
clone size: .
D gene: TRBD1
V gene: TRBV7-2
CDR3 DNA: TGTGCCAGCAGCTTAGGCCCGACAGGGCCTAACTATGGCTACACCTTC
CDR3 protein: CASSLGPTGPNYGYTF

J gene: TRBJ1-2
clone size: once
D gene: TRBD1
V gene: TRBV5-1
CDR3 DNA: TGCGCCAGCAGACCAGGACAGGGATATGGCTACACCTTC
CDR3 protein: CASRPGQGYGYTF

J gene: TRBJ2-1
clone size: .
D gene: .
V gene: TRBV5-1
CDR3 DNA: TGCGCCAGCAGCCCGGAAGGCGGGAATGGGGAGCAGTTCTTC
CDR3 protein: CASSPEGGNGEQFF

J gene: TRBJ2-5
clone size: .
D gene: .
V gene: TRBV9
CDR3 DNA: TGTGCCAGCAGCATGACTAGTTCCCAAGAGACCCAGTACTTC
CDR3 protein: CASSMTSSQETQYF

J gene: TRBJ1-5
clone size: once
D gene: TRBD1
V gene: TRBV20-1
CDR3 DNA: TGCAGTGCTAGTAAGCAGGGGGCTCAGCCCCAGCATTTT
CDR3 protein: CSASKQGAQPQHF

J gene: TRBJ2-3
clone size: .
D gene: TRBD2
V gene: TRBV7-9
CDR3 DNA: TGTGCCAGCAGCTCTATAGGGACTAGCGTAAATACGCAGTATTTT
CDR3 protein: CASSSIGTSVNTQYF

J gene: TRBJ2-1
clone size: .
D gene: TRBD1
V gene: TRBV15
CDR3 DNA: TGTGCCACCAGCAGAGAAGACAGGGTCACTGAGCAGTTCTTC
CDR3 protein: CATSREDRVTEQFF